Presented here are 2 T cell receptor beta chains from one specimen sequenced in a study of shared clonotypes between healthy human individuals (dated by TCRdb to the early 2020s). Library prep was done by the immunoSEQ multiplex PCR assay. Sourced from immuneACCESS, this table was stored by TCRdb with only in-frame sequences that have V and J called. A share of the clones is absent; for the studies checked, an unresolved V gene accounts for under half, and the remainder has no known explanation. This sample has hundreds of thousands of clones in its table, and 95% to 97% of those were observed once. The ten largest clones add up to approximately 0.12% of the sample. CD8 naive samples were obtained by positive selection for CCR7 among CD45RO-negative cells, yielding a CD45RA+CCR7+ population from which TemRA cells were excluded. The specimen was naive CD8+ T cells sorted from blood. The sample's cell subset or site, from its label and the paper: CD45RA+CCR7+. The origin of the receptors is a young woman in good health.

The rearrangement joins TRBV28 to TRBJ2-5; TRBD1 matches 7 bases. The J call may not be correct, given that the DNA end is closer to TRBJ2-7. CDR3 size: 14 residues. Germline CDR1 and CDR2: MDHEN and SYDVKM. CDR3 bases: TGTGCCAGCAGTTTATTCAGGGGACAGTACGAGCAGTACTTC. Protein: CASSLFRGQYEQYF.

A remark on this clone: The same CDR3 is also encoded by other DNA sequences in this sample. V is TRBV13 and J is TRBJ2-1; the match to TRBD2 covers 9 bases. Germline V gene data show CDR1 as PRHDT and CDR2 as FYEKMQ (reference sequence). V lost 4 bases to trimming and J lost 3 bases; unmatched junction nucleotides: 7. The CDR3 extends over 16 amino acids. CDR3 nucleotide sequence: TGTGCCAGCAGCTCCACCGGGACTAGCAGCTACAATGAGCAGTTCTTC. This gives the protein CASSSTGTSSYNEQFF. Looking up the rest from reference TRBV13 and TRBJ2-1 gives the full variable domain: AAGVIQSPRHLIKEKRETATLKCYPIPRHDTVYWYQQGPGQDPQFLISFYEKMQSDKGSIPDRFSAQQFSDYHSELNMSSLELGDSALYFCASSSTGTSSYNEQFFGPGTRLTVL.